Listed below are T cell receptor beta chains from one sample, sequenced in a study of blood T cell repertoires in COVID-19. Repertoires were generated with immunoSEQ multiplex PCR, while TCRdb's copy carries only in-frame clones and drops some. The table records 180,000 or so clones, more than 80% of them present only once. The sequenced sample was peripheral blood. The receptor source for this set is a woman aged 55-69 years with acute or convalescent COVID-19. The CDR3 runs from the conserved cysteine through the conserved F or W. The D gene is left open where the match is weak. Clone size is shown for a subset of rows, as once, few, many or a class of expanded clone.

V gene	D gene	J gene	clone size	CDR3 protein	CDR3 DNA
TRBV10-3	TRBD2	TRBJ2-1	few	CAAGLAGGDEQFF	TGTGCCGCCGGACTAGCAGGCGGCGATGAGCAGTTCTTC
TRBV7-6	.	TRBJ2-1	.	CASSLGHERDNEQFF	TGTGCCAGCAGCTTAGGGCACGAGCGCGACAATGAGCAGTTCTTC
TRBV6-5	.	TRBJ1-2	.	CASSSVGYGYTF	TGTGCCAGCAGTTCAGTCGGGTATGGCTACACCTTC
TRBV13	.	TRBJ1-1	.	CASSLVGAEAFF	TGTGCCAGCAGCTTAGTGGGGGCGGAAGCTTTCTTT
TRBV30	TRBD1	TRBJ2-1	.	CAWDRGAYNEQFF	TGTGCCTGGGACAGGGGGGCCTACAATGAGCAGTTCTTC
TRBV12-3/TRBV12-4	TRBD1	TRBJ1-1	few	CASRGQGNTEAFF	TGTGCCAGCAGGGGACAGGGGAACACTGAAGCTTTCTTT
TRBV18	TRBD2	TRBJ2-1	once	CASSPEWLAGVKFF	TGTGCCAGCTCACCGGAATGGCTAGCGGGAGTTAAGTTCTTC
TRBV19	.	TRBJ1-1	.	CASSRLLEAFF	TGTGCCAGTAGTCGCCTACTTGAAGCTTTCTTT
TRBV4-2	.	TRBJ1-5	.	CASSQDQGGGWPQHF	TGTGCCAGCAGCCAGGATCAGGGAGGGGGTTGGCCCCAGCATTTT
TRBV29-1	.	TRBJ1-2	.	CSVGGDLPSGYTF	TGCAGCGTTGGAGGCGACCTGCCGTCTGGCTACACCTTC
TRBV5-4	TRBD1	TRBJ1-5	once	CASSDKDRGGNQPQHF	TGTGCCAGCAGCGACAAGGACAGGGGAGGCAATCAGCCCCAGCATTTT
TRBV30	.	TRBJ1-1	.	CAWTALQGDTEAFF	TGTGCCTGGACTGCCCTACAGGGTGACACTGAAGCTTTCTTT
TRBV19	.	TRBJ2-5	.	CASSGGRGFQETQYF	TGTGCCAGTAGTGGGGGCAGGGGCTTCCAAGAGACCCAGTACTTC
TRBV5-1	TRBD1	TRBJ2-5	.	CASSPGQGGETQYF	TGCGCCAGCAGCCCGGGACAGGGTGGCGAGACCCAGTACTTC
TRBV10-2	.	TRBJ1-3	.	CASSEERTISGNTIYF	TGCGCCAGCAGTGAGGAAAGGACAATCTCTGGAAACACCATATATTTT
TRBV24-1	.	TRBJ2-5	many	CATSDPEGWQETQYF	TGTGCCACCAGCGATCCGGAGGGGTGGCAAGAGACCCAGTACTTC
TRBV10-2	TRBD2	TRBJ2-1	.	CASRQSGTSGSNEQFF	TGCGCCAGCAGGCAATCCGGGACTAGCGGGAGCAATGAGCAGTTCTTC